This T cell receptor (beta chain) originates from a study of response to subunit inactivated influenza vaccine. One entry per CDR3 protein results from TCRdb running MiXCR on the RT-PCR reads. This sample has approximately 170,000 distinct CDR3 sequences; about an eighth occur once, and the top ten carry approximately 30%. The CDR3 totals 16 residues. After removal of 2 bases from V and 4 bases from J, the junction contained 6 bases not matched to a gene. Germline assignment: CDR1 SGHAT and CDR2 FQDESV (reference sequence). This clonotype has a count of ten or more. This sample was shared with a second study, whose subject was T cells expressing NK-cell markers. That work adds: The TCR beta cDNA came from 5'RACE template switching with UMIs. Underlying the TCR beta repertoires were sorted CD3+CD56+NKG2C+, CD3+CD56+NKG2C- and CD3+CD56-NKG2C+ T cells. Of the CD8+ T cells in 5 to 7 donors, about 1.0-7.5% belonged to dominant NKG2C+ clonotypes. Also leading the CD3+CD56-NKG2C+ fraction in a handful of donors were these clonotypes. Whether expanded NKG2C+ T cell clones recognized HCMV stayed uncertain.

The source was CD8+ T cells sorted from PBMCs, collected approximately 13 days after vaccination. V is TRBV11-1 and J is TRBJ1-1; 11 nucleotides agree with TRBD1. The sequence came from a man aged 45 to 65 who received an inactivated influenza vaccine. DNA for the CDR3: TGTGCCAGCAGCTTAAACGCCGGGACAGGGGGCACTGAAGCTTTCTTT. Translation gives CASSLNAGTGGTEAFF.